This entry lists 14 T cell receptor beta chains sequenced from one sample in a study of post-analysis software for immune sequencing data. The study's findings and limits: Compared with controls, patients had more of 4 or 5 TRBV segments, including TRBV5-6, TRBV5-1 and TRBV20-1.

Included in the TCR beta cDNA libraries were unique molecular identifiers. TCRdb itself ran the PCR reads through MiXCR, one entry per CDR3 protein. The table includes a few hundred thousand distinct CDR3 sequences, approximately 45% detected once. Antigens for these TCRs are unknown. Source material: blood. The receptors were gathered from a girl under 18 with multiple sclerosis.

This clonotype was seen more than once but under ten times. The rearrangement uses TRBV12-3 or TRBV12-4 and TRBJ1-1, with 9 bases that match TRBD1. The CDR3 totals 14 residues. The V gene end was trimmed by 4 bases and the J gene end by 3 bases; junction bases not matched to a gene: 3. The CDR3 DNA is TGTGCCAGCAGTTCGCGGACAGGGGACACTGAAGCTTTCTTT. This translates into CASSSRTGDTEAFF.

This chain uses TRBV20-1 with TRBJ1-1, with unresolved D. This CDR3 is built from 13 residues. Trimming cost V 6 bases and J 5 bases, with 16 bases left between them. The germline gives CDR1 DFQATT, CDR2 SNEGSKA (reference sequence). The CDR3 sequence: CSAPEGEWTEAFF. For the CDR3, the DNA is TGCAGTGCGCCCGAGGGTGAATGGACTGAAGCTTTCTTT.

This chain uses TRBV10-3 with TRBJ2-2; 8 nucleotides align to TRBD2. Germline CDR1 reads ENHRY; CDR2 reads SYGVKD. CDR3 size: 15 residues. The V and J ends lost 5 bases and 4 bases, in that order; junction bases with no gene match: 6. The CDR3 nucleotides are TGTGCCATCAGTCACGGGAGGGCCAGCACCGGGGAGCTGTTTTTT. It specifies CAISHGRASTGELFF.

This clonotype was detected only a few times. This chain joins TRBV5-1 and TRBJ1-2; a possible D gene is TRBD1 (5 bases). This CDR3 comprises 13 residues. CDR1 SGHRS and CDR2 YFSETQ come from the germline V gene. Trimming cost V 4 bases and J 8 bases, with 15 bases left between them. CDR3: CASSPEGVEGYTF. CDR3 sequence (DNA): TGCGCCAGCAGCCCGGAAGGGGTGGAGGGCTACACCTTC.

In this sample, this clonotype turned up once. The chain has TRBV6-5 and TRBJ2-3, with a tentative D call TRBD2 (6 bases). Trimming removed 7 bases at V and 5 bases at J, with 19 bases between. In germline, CDR1 is MNHEY, CDR2 SVGAGI. The CDR3 runs 15 residues. The CDR3 nucleotides read TGTGCCAGCACGCACCTAGGAGGGGATAGAGATACGCAGTATTTT. Translating it yields CASTHLGGDRDTQYF.

The rearrangement links TRBV7-2 to TRBJ2-5; 7 bases line up with TRBD2. Germline CDR1 is SGHTA and CDR2 is FQGNSA. The CDR3 has 15 amino acids. Trimming at V came to 5 bases and at J to 7 bases, leaving 13 bases not matched to a gene. As DNA, the CDR3 is TGTGCCAGCAGCCAAACCGGGACTATTGTGTGGACCCAGTACTTC. Encoded protein: CASSQTGTIVWTQYF.

The chain links TRBV28 to TRBJ2-1, with D possibly being TRBD2 (6 bases). V was clipped by 8 bases and J by 0 bases, with 11 bases between them. Germline CDR1 is MDHEN and CDR2 is SYDVKM. The CDR3 length is 14 residues. The CDR3 region is CASLAESSYNEQFF. The CDR3 DNA follows: TGTGCCAGCTTAGCGGAAAGCTCCTACAATGAGCAGTTCTTC.

The V and J genes are TRBV6-5 and TRBJ1-6; D unclear. The CDR3 is 16 residues long. V was clipped by 5 bases and J by 4 bases, with 15 bases between them. Per the germline V gene, CDR1 is MNHEY and CDR2 is SVGAGI. The CDR3: CASSRTMDQYNSPLHF. CDR3 nucleotide sequence: TGTGCCAGCAGTCGGACTATGGACCAGTATAATTCACCCCTCCACTTT.

This clonotype was recorded once. This chain uses TRBV14 with TRBJ1-2; 7 bases match TRBD1. Germline V gene sequence: CDR1 SGHDN, CDR2 FVKESK. CDR3 size: 15 residues. Germline trimming cut 3 bases from V and 6 bases from J; bases unmatched to any gene: 10. This CDR3 is CASSQGATGYHGYTF. In DNA, the CDR3 is TGTGCCAGCAGCCAGGGTGCGACAGGGTACCATGGCTACACCTTC.

This clonotype was detected only a few times. One end of the junction is discordant with germline, which a read error may explain. The chain carries TRBV28 and TRBJ1-2; 8 nucleotides align to TRBD1. This CDR3 has 13 residues. Germline CDR1 is MDHEN and CDR2 is SYDVKM. The CDR3 bases are TGTGCCAGTTTGGGACAGGCGAACTATGGTTACACCTTC. Its protein product is CASLGQANYGYTF.

This clonotype was picked up one time. The chain employs TRBV7-6 and TRBJ2-7; no definite D call. The V gene's germline CDR1 is SGHVS and CDR2 FNYEAQ. This CDR3 region has 13 residues. V was pared by 1 base and J by 5 bases, with 9 bases between. The CDR3 nucleotides are TGTGCCAGCAGCTTAGGGCCCCTCAACGAGCAGTACTTC. It yields the protein CASSLGPLNEQYF.

The J gene is TRBJ1-1, the V gene TRBV6-2 or TRBV6-3; no definite D call. This CDR3 contains 12 residues. Between the trimmed V and J ends, which lost 8 bases and 4 bases, there was a span of 11 bases. Germline loops: CDR1 MNHEY, CDR2 SVGEGT. The CDR3 region has the DNA TGTGCCAGCTTAACCTTGCCCACTGAAGCTTTCTTT. Translated: CASLTLPTEAFF.

The rearrangement links TRBV5-1 to TRBJ2-5; weak D call: TRBD2 (6 bases). The CDR3 runs to 15 residues. Trimming took 4 bases from V and 0 from J, leaving 13 bases between them. The V gene's germline CDR1 is SGHRS and CDR2 YFSETQ. The DNA of the CDR3 is TGCGCCAGCAGCAGATCGGCGGGGTACCAAGAGACCCAGTACTTC. Translation gives CASSRSAGYQETQYF.

The CDR3 loop is CSASKAGVYNEQFF. CDR3 DNA: TGCAGTGCTAGTAAAGCGGGAGTCTACAATGAGCAGTTCTTC. The chain employs TRBV20-1 and TRBJ2-1; 8 bases fit TRBD2. Germline lookup yields CDR1 DFQATT and CDR2 SNEGSKA (reference sequence). After removal of 3 bases from V and 3 bases from J, the junction contained 4 bases not matched to a gene. This CDR3 has 14 residues.